This TCR beta chain was captured by sequencing in a study of blood T cell repertoires in COVID-19. As for the study in general: Italy, Spain and the United States were the sources of the convalescent and acute COVID-19 samples.

Assay used: immunoSEQ multiplex PCR; TCRdb lists only in-frame clones, some missing. The table records some 140,000 clones, around 75% of them present only once. The V end lost 5 bases, the J end lost 4 bases, and 14 bases lay between the germline ends. In germline, CDR1 is PRHDT, CDR2 FYEKMQ (reference sequence). The CDR3 runs to 14 residues. The Seattle patients joined while their infection was active and were tracked longitudinally afterward. V gene TRBV13 combines with J gene TRBJ1-1, with D possibly being TRBD1 (6 bases). Input material: peripheral blood. The source is a woman aged 70-85 years with COVID-19, enrolled during active disease. CDR3 nucleotides: TGTGCCAGCAGCCCAGAGGGGGTCCGCACTGAAGCTTTCTTT. Translated: CASSPEGVRTEAFF.